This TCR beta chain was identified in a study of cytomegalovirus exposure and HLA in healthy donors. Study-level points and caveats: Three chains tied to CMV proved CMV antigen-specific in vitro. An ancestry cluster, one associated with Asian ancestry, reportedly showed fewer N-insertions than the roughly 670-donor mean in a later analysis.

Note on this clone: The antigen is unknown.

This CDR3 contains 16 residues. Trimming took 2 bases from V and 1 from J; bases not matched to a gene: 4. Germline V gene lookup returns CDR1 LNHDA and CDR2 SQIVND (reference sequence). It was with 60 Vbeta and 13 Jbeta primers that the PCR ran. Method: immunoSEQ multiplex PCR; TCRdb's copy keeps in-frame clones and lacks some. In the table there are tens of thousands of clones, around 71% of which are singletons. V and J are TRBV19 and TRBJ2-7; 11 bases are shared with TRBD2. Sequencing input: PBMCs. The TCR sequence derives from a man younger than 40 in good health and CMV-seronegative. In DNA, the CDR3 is TGTGCCAGTAGTATACCGGGGACTAGCGGATCCTACGAGCAGTACTTC. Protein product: CASSIPGTSGSYEQYF.